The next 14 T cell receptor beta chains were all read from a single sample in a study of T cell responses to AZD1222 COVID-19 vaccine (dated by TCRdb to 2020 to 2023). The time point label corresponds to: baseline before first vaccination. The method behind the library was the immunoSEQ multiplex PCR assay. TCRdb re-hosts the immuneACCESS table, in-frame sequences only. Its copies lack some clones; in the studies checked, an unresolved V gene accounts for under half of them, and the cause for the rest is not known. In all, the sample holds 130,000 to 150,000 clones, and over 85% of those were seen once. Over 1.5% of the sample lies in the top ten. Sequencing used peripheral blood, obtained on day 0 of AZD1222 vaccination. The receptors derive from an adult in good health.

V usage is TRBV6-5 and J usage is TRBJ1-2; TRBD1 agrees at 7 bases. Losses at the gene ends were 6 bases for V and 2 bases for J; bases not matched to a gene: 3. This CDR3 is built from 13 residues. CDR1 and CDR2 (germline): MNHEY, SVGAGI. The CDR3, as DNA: TGTGCCAGCAGCCCGGGACAGAACTATGGCTACACCTTC. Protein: CASSPGQNYGYTF.

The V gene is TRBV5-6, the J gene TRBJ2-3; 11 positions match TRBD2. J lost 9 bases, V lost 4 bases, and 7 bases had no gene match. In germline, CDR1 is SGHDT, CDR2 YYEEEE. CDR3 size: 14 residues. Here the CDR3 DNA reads TGTGCCAGCAGCGACGGGACTAGCGGAGGCACGCAGTATTTT. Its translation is CASSDGTSGGTQYF. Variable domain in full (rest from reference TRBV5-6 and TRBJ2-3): DAGVTQSPTHLIKTRGQQVTLRCSPKSGHDTVSWYQQALGQGPQFIFQYYEEEERQRGNFPDRFSGHQFPNYSSELNVNALLLGDSALYLCASSDGTSGGTQYFGPGTRLTVL.

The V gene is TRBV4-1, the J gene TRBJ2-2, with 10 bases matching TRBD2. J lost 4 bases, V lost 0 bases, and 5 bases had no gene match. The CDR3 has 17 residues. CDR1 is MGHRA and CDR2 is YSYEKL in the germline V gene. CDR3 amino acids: CASSQDLSGRATGELFF. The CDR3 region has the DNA TGCGCCAGCAGCCAAGATCTCAGCGGGAGGGCCACCGGGGAGCTGTTTTTT.

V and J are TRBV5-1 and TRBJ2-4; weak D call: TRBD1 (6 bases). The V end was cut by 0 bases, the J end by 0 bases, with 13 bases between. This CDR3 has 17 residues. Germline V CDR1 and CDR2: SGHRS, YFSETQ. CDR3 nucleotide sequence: TGCGCCAGCAGCTTGGGGACAGACTTTATAGCCAAAAACATTCAGTACTTC. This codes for CASSLGTDFIAKNIQYF.

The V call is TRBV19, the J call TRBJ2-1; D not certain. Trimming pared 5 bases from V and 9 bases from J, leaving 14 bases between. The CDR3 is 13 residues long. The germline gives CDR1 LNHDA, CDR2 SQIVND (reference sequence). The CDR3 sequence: CASSPSGAAEQFF. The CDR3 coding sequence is TGTGCCAGTAGTCCCTCGGGTGCCGCTGAGCAGTTCTTC.

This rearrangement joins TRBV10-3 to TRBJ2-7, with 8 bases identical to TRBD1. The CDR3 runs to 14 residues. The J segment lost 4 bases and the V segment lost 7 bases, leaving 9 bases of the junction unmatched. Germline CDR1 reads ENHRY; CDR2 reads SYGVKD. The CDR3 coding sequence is TGTGCCATCACTAAGGACAGGGAGAGATACGAGCAGTACTTC. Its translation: CAITKDRERYEQYF.

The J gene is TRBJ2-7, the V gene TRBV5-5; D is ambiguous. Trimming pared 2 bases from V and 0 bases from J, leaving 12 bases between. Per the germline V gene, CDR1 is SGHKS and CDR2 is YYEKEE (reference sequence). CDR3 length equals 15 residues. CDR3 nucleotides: TGTGCCAGCAGCTTATACTTCCCCGGCTCCTACGAGCAGTACTTC. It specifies CASSLYFPGSYEQYF.

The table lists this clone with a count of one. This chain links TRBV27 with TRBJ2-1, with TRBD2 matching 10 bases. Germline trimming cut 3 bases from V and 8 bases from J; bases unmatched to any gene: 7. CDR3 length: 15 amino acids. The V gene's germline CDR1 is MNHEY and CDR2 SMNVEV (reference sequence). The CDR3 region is CASSFLAGGMDEQFF. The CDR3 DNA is TGTGCCAGCAGTTTTTTAGCGGGAGGAATGGATGAGCAGTTCTTC.

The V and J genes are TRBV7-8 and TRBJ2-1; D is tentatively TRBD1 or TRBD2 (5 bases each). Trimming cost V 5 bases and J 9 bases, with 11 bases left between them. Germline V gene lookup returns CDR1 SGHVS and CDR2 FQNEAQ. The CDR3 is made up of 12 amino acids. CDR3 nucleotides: TGTGCCAGCAGCGTAACTAGGGGTGAGCAGTTCTTC. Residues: CASSVTRGEQFF.

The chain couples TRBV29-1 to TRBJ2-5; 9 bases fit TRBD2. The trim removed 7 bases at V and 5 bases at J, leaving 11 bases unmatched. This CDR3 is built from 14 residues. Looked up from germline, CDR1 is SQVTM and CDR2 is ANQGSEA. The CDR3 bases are TGCAGCGCTGCACTTAGCGGGAGAGGGGAGACCCAGTACTTC. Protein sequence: CSAALSGRGETQYF. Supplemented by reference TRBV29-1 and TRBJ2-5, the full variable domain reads SAVISQKPSRDICQRGTSLTIQCQVDSQVTMMFWYRQQPGQSLTLIATANQGSEATYESGFVIDKFPISRPNLTFSTLTVSNMSPEDSSIYLCSAALSGRGETQYFGPGTRLLVL.

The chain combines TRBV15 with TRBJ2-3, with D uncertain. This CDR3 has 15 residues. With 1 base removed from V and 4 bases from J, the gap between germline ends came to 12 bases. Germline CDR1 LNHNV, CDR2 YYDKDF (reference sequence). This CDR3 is CATSRGPSTADTQYF. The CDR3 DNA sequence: TGTGCCACCAGCAGAGGACCCTCTACAGCAGATACGCAGTATTTT.

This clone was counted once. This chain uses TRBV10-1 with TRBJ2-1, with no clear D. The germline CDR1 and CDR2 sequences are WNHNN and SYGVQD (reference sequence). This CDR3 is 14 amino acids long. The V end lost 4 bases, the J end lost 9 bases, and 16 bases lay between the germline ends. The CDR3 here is CASSGPSIAVEQFF. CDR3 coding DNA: TGCGCCAGCAGTGGACCCTCTATAGCAGTTGAGCAGTTCTTC.

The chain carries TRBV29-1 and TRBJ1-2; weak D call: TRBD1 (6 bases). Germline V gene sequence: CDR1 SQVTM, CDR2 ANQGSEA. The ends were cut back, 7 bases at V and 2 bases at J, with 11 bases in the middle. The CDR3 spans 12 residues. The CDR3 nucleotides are TGCAGCGCCCTAGACAGGAACTATGGCTACACCTTC. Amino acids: CSALDRNYGYTF.

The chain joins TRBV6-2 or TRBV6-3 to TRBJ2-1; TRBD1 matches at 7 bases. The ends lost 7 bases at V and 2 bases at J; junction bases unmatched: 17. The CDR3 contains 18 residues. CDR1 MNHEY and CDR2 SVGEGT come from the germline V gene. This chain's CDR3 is CASNPLLKQGKTYNEQFF. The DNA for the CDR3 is TGTGCCAGCAACCCCCTTTTAAAACAGGGGAAAACCTACAATGAGCAGTTCTTC.